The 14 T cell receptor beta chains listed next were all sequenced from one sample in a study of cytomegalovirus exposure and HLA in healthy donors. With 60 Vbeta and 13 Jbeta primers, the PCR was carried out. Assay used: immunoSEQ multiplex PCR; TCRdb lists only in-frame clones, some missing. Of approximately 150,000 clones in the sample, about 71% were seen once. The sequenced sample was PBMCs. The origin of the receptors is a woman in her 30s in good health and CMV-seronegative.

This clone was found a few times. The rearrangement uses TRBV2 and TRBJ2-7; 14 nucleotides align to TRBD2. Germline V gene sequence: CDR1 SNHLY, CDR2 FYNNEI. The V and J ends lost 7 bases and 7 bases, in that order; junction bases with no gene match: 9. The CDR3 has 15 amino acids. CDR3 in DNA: TGTGCCAGCACCCCGGGACTAGCGGGAGTTGGGGAGCAGTACTTC. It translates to CASTPGLAGVGEQYF.

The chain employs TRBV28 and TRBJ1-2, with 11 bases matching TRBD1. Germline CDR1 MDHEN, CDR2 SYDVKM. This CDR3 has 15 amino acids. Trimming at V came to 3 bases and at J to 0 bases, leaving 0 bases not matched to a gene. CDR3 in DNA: TGTGCCAGCAGTTTGGGACAGGGGGCTAACTATGGCTACACCTTC. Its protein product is CASSLGQGANYGYTF.

This CDR3 is CASSSPLAGGVETQYF. Here the CDR3 DNA reads TGTGCCAGCAGTTCTCCTTTAGCGGGGGGGGTGGAGACCCAGTACTTC. The rearrangement links TRBV28 to TRBJ2-5; 11 bases align to TRBD2. This CDR3 comprises 16 residues. The V gene end was trimmed by 4 bases and the J gene end by 5 bases; junction bases not matched to a gene: 9. CDR1 MDHEN and CDR2 SYDVKM come from the germline V gene.

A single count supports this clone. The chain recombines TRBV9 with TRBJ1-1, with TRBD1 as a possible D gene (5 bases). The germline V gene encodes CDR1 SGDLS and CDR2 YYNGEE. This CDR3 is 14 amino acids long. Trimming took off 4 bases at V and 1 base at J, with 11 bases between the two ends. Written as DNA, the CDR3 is TGTGCCAGCAGCACGGGACTCACGAACACTGAAGCTTTCTTT. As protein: CASSTGLTNTEAFF.

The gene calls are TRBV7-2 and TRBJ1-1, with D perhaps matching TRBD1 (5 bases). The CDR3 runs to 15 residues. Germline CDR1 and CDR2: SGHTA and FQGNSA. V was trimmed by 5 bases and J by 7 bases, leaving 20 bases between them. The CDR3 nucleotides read TGTGCCAGCAGCCCTCAAGGGCAGGAGACAGATGAAGCTTTCTTT. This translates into CASSPQGQETDEAFF.

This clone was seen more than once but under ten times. The CDR3 region is CASSFGQGTDTQYF. DNA for the CDR3: TGTGCCAGCAGCTTCGGTCAGGGGACAGATACGCAGTATTTT. The rearrangement uses TRBV5-4 and TRBJ2-3, with TRBD1 as a possible D gene (6 bases). The V and J ends lost 2 bases and 3 bases respectively, with 10 bases between them. Germline assignment: CDR1 SGHNT and CDR2 YYREEE (reference sequence). The length of the CDR3 is 14 residues.

The CDR3 DNA reads as TGCAGCGTTGAGAGCACCGACACAGATACGCAGTATTTT. Amino acids: CSVESTDTDTQYF. This chain uses TRBV29-1 with TRBJ2-3; no clear D gene. Between the trimmed V and J ends, which lost 3 bases and 2 bases, there was a span of 9 bases. There are 13 residues in the CDR3. Germline assignment: CDR1 SQVTM and CDR2 ANQGSEA.

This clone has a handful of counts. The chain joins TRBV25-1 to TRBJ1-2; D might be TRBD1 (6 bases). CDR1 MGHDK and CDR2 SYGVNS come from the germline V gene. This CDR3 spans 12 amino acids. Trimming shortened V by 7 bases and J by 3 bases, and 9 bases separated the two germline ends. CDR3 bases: TGTGCCAGCAACGCAGGGGACTATGGCTACACCTTC. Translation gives CASNAGDYGYTF.

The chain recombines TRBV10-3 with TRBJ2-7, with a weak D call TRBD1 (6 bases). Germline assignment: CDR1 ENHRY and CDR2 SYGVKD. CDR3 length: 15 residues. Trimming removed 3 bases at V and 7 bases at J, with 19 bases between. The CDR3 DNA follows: TGTGCCATCAGTGAACTGACAGGTGGGCGTATAGAGCAGTACTTC. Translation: CAISELTGGRIEQYF.

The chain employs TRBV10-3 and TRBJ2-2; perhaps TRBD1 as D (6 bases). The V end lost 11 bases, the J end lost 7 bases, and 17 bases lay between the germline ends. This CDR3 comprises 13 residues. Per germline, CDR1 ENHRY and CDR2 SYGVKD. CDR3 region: CALQGVGDGELFF. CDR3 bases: TGTGCCTTACAGGGAGTGGGAGACGGGGAGCTGTTTTTT.

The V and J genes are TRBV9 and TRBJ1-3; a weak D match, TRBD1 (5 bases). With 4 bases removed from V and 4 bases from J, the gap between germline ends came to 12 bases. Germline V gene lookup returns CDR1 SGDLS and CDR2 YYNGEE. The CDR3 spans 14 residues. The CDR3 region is CASSPRGWGNTIYF. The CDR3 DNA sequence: TGTGCCAGCAGCCCTCGGGGGTGGGGAAACACCATATATTTT.

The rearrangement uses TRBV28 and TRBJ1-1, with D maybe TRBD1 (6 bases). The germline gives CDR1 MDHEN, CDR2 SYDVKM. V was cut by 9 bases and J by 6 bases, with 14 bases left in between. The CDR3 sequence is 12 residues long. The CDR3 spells CASQPGGSEAFF. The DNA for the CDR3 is TGTGCCAGTCAACCGGGGGGCTCTGAAGCTTTCTTT.

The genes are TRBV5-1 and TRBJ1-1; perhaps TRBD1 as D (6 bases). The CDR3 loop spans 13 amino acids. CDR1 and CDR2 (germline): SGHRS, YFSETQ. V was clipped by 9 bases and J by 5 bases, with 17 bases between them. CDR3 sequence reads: CATTDSRQTEAFF. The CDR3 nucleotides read TGCGCCACTACGGACAGCCGGCAAACTGAAGCTTTCTTT. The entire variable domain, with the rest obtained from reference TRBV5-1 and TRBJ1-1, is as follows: KAGVTQTPRYLIKTRGQQVTLSCSPISGHRSVSWYQQTPGQGLQFLFEYFSETQRNKGNFPGRFSGRQFSNSRSEMNVSTLELGDSALYLCATTDSRQTEAFFGQGTRLTVV.

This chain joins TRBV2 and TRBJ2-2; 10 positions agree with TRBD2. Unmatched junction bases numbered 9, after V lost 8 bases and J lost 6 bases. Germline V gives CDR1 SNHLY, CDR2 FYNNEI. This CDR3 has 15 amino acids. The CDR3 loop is CASQREGTPAGELFF. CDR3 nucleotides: TGTGCCAGCCAGCGGGAGGGCACCCCGGCCGGGGAGCTGTTTTTT.